This T cell receptor (beta chain) emerged from a study of identical twins. Study-level findings and limits: The conclusions drew on cross-sectional statistical analysis instead of tracking the same donors. Where out-of-frame alpha sequences were twin-shared, they showed excess low generation probability.

This clonotype has a handful of counts. Its antigen is undetermined. A template switching step contributed a universal primer site, while unique molecular identifiers were present in the cDNA. TCRdb fed the 5' RACE reads into MiXCR, producing one record per CDR3 protein. This repertoire shows about 490,000 distinct CDR3 sequences, around 15% found once; its top ten account for roughly 0.4%. V was trimmed by 7 bases and J by 0 bases, leaving 13 bases between them. The V gene's germline CDR1 is DFQATT and CDR2 SNEGSKA (reference sequence). This CDR3 spans 13 amino acids. This sample also belongs to another study, concerning yellow fever vaccine responses in identical twins.

The sample was CD4+ T cells sorted from blood. The gene calls are TRBV20-1 and TRBJ2-7; possibly TRBD2 for D (6 bases). The receptor comes from a young woman in good health. CDR3: CSGSGDSSYEQYF. The CDR3 region has the DNA TGCAGTGGGTCCGGGGACTCCTCCTACGAGCAGTACTTC.